This T cell receptor beta chain was recovered during a study of shared clonotypes between healthy human individuals. Losses at the gene ends were 4 bases for V and 2 bases for J; bases not matched to a gene: 4. CDR3 length: 14 amino acids. The V gene's germline CDR1 is SGHVS and CDR2 FNYEAQ. A word on this clone: Its antigen is as yet unknown.

Whole-study findings and limits: Around 5% was the fraction of naive CD4 clonotypes found shared across a few donors. Collection of samples was limited to blood; tissue repertoires likely differ. In the sorted subsets, rarefaction showed sequencing was incomplete despite large depth.

Terminally differentiated effector memory CD45RA+ cells were excluded by CCR7 positive selection of CD45RO-negative cells. In the study's own analysis: ImmunoSEQ junction-only sequences lacked quality scores, so their filtering differed. The protocol was immunoSEQ multiplex PCR, while the TCRdb copy is restricted to in-frame clones and leaves out a portion. From that table come the V and J calls and clone size; the DNA was used to work out D and trimming. This sample has hundreds of thousands of clones, with around 95% found just once. The chain links TRBV7-6 to TRBJ2-7; 8 positions agree with TRBD2. Sample: naive CD8+ T cells sorted from blood. This TCR was sampled from a woman aged 25 to 39 in good health. The CDR3 loop reads CASSSSGPTYEQYF. The DNA of the CDR3 is TGTGCCAGCAGCTCTAGCGGGCCCACCTACGAGCAGTACTTC.